Only a few counts were recorded for the clone carrying this T cell receptor (beta chain). Its antigen is unknown. Using its own MiXCR run on the reads, TCRdb lists one record per CDR3 protein. In the table there are a few hundred thousand distinct CDR3 sequences, 25% of which are singletons. The ends were cut back, 5 bases at V and 0 bases at J, with 17 bases in the middle. CDR1 SGHVS and CDR2 FNYEAQ come from the germline V gene. The CDR3 is 17 amino acids. This sample is drawn from a study of T cell repertoires in cytomegalovirus infection. The sequence derives from a human donor in good health (CMV status not recorded). Some clones in this sample may be carry-over from other donors' samples. The V call is TRBV7-6, the J call TRBJ1-3; a possible D gene is TRBD1 (6 bases). The sample in question was cultured PBMCs, obtained from culture after CMV antigen stimulation. CDR3 in DNA: TGTGCCAGCAGCCCACAGGGACTCCTTCTCTCTGGAAACACCATATATTTT. Its translation: CASSPQGLLLSGNTIYF.